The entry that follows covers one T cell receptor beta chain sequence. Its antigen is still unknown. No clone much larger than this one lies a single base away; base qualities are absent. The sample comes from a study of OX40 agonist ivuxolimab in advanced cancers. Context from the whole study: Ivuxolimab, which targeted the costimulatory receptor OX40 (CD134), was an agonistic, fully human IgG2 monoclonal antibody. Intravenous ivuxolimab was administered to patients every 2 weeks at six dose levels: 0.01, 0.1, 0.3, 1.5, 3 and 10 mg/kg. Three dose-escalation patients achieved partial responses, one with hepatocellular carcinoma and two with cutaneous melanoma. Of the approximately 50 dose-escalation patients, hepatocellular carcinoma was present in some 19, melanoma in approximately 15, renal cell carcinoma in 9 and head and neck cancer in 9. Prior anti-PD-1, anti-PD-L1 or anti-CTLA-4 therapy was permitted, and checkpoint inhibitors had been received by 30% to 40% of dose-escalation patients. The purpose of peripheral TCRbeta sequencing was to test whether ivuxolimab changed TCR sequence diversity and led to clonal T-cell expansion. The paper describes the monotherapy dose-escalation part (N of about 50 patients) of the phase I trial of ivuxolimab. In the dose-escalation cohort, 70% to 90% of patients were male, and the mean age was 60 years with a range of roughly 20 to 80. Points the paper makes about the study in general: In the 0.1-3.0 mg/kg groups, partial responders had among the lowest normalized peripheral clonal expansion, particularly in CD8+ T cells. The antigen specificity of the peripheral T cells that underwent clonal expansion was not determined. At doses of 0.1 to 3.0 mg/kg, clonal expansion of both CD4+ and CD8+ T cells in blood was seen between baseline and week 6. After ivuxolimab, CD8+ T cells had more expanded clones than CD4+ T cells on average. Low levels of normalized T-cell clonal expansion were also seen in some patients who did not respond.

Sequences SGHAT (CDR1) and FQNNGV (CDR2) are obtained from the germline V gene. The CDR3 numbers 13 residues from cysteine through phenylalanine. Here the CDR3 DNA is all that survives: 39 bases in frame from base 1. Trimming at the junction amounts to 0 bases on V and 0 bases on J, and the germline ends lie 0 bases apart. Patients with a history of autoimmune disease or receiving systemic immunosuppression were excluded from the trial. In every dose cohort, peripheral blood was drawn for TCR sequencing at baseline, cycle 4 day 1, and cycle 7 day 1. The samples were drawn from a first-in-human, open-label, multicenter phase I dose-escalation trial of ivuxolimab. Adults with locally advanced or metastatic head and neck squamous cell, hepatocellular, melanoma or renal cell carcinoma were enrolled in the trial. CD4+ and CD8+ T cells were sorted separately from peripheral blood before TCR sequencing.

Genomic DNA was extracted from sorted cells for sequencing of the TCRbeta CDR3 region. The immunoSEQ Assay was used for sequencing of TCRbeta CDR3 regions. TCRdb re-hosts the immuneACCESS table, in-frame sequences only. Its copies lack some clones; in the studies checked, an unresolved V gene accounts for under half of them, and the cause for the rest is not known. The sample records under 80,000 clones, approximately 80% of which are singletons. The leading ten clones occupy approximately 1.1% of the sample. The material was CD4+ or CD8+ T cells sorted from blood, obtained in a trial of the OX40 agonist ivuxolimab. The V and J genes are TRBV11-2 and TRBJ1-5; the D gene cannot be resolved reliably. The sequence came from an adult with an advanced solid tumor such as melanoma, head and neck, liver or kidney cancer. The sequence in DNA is TGTGCCAGCAGCTTAGATAGCAATCAGCCCCAGCATTTT. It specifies CASSLDSNQPQHF.